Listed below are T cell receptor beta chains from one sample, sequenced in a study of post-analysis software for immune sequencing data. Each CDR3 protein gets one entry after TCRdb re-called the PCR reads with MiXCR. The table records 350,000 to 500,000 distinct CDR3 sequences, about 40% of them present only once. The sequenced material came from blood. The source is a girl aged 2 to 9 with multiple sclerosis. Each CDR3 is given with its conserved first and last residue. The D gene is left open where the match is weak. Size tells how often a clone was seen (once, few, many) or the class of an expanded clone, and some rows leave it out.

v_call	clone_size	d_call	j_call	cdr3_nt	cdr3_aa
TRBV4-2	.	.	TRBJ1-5	TGTGCCAGCAGCCAAGATATAGCTAACCAGCCCCAGCATTTT	CASSQDIANQPQHF
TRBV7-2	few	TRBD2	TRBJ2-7	TGTGCCAGCAGCGGGGGACTAGCAATCGACGAGCAGTACTTC	CASSGGLAIDEQYF
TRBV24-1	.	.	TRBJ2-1	TGTGCCACCAGTGATTCGCAGCGCAATGAGCAGTTCTTC	CATSDSQRNEQFF
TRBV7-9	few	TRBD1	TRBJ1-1	TGTGCCAGCAGCTTCACAGGGGCCCCTGAAGCTTTCTTT	CASSFTGAPEAFF
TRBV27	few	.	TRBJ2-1	TGTGCCAGCAGTACCCTTAGGAGTTCCTACAATGAGCAGTTCTTC	CASSTLRSSYNEQFF
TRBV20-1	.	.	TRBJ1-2	TGCAGTGCTAGAGATAACGAGGCGGACGGTGGAACGGGCTACACCTTC	CSARDNEADGGTGYTF
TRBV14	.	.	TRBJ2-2	TGTGCCAGCAGTCCCGGGGGGACATCGAACACCGGGGAGCTGTTTTTT	CASSPGGTSNTGELFF
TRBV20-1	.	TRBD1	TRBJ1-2	TGCAGTGCACCGGGACAGGGTAATTGGTATGGCTACACCTTC	CSAPGQGNWYGYTF
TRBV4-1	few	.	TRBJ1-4	TGCGCCAGCAGCCAACTTACAACTAATGAAAAACTGTTTTTT	CASSQLTTNEKLFF
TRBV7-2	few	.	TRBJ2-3	TGTGCCAGACAAGGGGGTGGCACAGATACGCAGTATTTT	CARQGGGTDTQYF
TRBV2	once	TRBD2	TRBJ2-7	TGTGCCGCCCAGCGTGGGGGACTAGCGGGAGGGGGAGAGCAGTACTTC	CAAQRGGLAGGGEQYF